The entry below gives a single TCR beta chain sequence along with its context. This entry comes from a study of shared clonotypes between healthy human individuals. TCRdb's table, derived via immunoSEQ multiplex PCR, lists solely in-frame clones and lacks some. The sample records hundreds of thousands of clones, approximately 80% being singletons. Donors included only healthy HIV-negative adults lacking recent acute infections or vaccinations. Extraction of genomic DNA in unsorted samples used approximately 94 million PBMCs. Per germline, CDR1 SGHTA and CDR2 FQGNSA. This CDR3 has 15 residues. V lost 5 bases to trimming and J lost 7 bases; unmatched junction nucleotides: 7.

The rearrangement joins TRBV7-2 to TRBJ2-1; TRBD2 agrees at 11 bases. The TCR sequence derives from a woman aged 40 to 55 in good health. Some clones in this sample may be carry-over from other donors' samples. Material for sequencing was PBMCs. In nucleotides, the CDR3 is TGTGCCAGCAGCGCCGTAGCGGGAGGGACGAATGAGCAGTTCTTC. Translation: CASSAVAGGTNEQFF.